These 9 T cell receptor beta chains were sequenced from one sample in a study of beta chain features in type 1 diabetes. Expressed TCRB transcripts got sequenced, as all isolated RNA was reverse transcribed. TCRdb's copy holds only in-frame clones and misses some; the assay was immunoSEQ multiplex PCR. The profile shows hundreds of thousands of clones, over 7.5% of them singletons. What was sequenced was naive CD4+ T cells from blood. The receptor source for this set is a woman younger than 30 in good health.

The V and J genes are TRBV6-5 and TRBJ1-4; TRBD1 agrees at 12 bases. This CDR3 comprises 14 residues. With 5 bases clipped from V and 8 bases from J, the junction kept 3 bases outside the gene matches. Germline V gene lookup returns CDR1 MNHEY and CDR2 SVGAGI. The CDR3 DNA is TGTGCCAGCAGTACCGGGACAGGGGGCGAAAAACTGTTTTTT. It encodes CASSTGTGGEKLFF.

The gene calls are TRBV6-1 and TRBJ2-1, with 9 bases identical to TRBD1. The CDR3 sequence is 13 residues long. Germline loops: CDR1 MNHNS, CDR2 SASEGT. The junction had 6 bases not matched to a gene; V was cut back by 6 bases and J by 9 bases. The DNA of the CDR3 is TGTGCCAGCAGAGGTACAGGGGGCAGTGAGCAGTTCTTC. Translating it yields CASRGTGGSEQFF.

This rearrangement joins TRBV19 to TRBJ1-2; TRBD1 matches at 10 bases. Losses at the gene ends were 8 bases for V and 7 bases for J; bases not matched to a gene: 7. Germline V gene sequence: CDR1 LNHDA, CDR2 SQIVND (reference sequence). The CDR3 is 13 amino acids. The CDR3 sequence: CASRLTGGLGYTF. The CDR3 DNA is TGTGCCAGTCGGTTGACAGGGGGCCTTGGCTACACCTTC.

This clone was detected many times. The V call is TRBV29-1, the J call TRBJ2-6, with 7 bases aligning to TRBD1. V trimming: 4 bases; J trimming: 0 bases; junction bases outside the gene matches: 3. Germline assignment: CDR1 SQVTM and CDR2 ANQGSEA. The CDR3 has 15 residues. CDR3 nucleotide sequence: TGCAGCGTTGGGACAGGCCACTCTGGGGCCAACGTCCTGACTTTC. Residues: CSVGTGHSGANVLTF.

V is TRBV6-5 and J is TRBJ1-5; 10 nucleotides line up with TRBD1. CDR1 MNHEY and CDR2 SVGAGI come from the germline V gene. The ends lost 0 bases at V and 3 bases at J; junction bases unmatched: 2. This CDR3 is built from 16 residues. For the CDR3, the DNA is TGTGCCAGCAGTTACTCCGGGACAGGGGTCAATCAGCCCCAGCATTTT. Translated: CASSYSGTGVNQPQHF.

This clone was observed a handful of times. The chain recombines TRBV5-1 with TRBJ2-7; the match to TRBD1 covers 11 bases. Germline CDR1 and CDR2: SGHRS and YFSETQ. V gave up 0 bases and J gave up 5 bases; unmatched junction bases: 7. This CDR3 contains 16 residues. The CDR3 region is CASSLGVWTGGDEQYF. The CDR3 DNA is TGCGCCAGCAGCTTGGGAGTGTGGACAGGGGGCGACGAGCAGTACTTC.

This clone turned up a few times. J is TRBJ1-2 and V is TRBV30, with 7 bases matching TRBD1. Per the germline V gene, CDR1 is GTSNPN and CDR2 is SVGIG (reference sequence). Trimming cost V 4 bases and J 0 bases; bases outside gene matches: 8. This CDR3 has 15 amino acids. CDR3 sequence: CAWNRDSPANYGYTF. In DNA, the CDR3 is TGTGCCTGGAATCGGGACAGCCCAGCTAACTATGGCTACACCTTC.

The chain couples TRBV6-1 to TRBJ1-2; 7 nucleotides agree with TRBD1. Germline V gene sequence: CDR1 MNHNS, CDR2 SASEGT. Trimming at V came to 1 base and at J to 4 bases, leaving 3 bases not matched to a gene. The CDR3 covers 14 residues. The CDR3 bases are TGTGCCAGCAGTGAAGGACAGGGAACCTATGGCTACACCTTC. This gives the protein CASSEGQGTYGYTF.

This clone appeared a few times. The chain combines TRBV9 with TRBJ2-7; possibly TRBD2 for D (6 bases). Germline V gene sequence: CDR1 SGDLS, CDR2 YYNGEE. This CDR3 is built from 16 residues. V lost 0 bases, J lost 3 bases, and 16 bases lay in between. The CDR3 here is CASSVEDEEGIYEQYF. As DNA, the CDR3 is TGTGCCAGCAGCGTAGAGGATGAGGAGGGTATCTACGAGCAGTACTTC. The full variable domain, in which reference TRBV9 and TRBJ2-7 provide the parts outside the CDR3, is DSGVTQTPKHLITATGQRVTLRCSPRSGDLSVYWYQQSLDQGLQFLIQYYNGEERAKGNILERFSAQQFPDLHSELNLSSLELGDSALYFCASSVEDEEGIYEQYFGPGTRLTVT.